This record concerns one TCR beta chain sequence. What it recognizes is unknown. This entry is derived from a study of CXCR3-negative and CXCR3-positive naive CD8 T cells. Study results and limitations: Most assays used freshly isolated PBMCs, as cryopreservation partially reduced CXCR3. TRB CDR3 properties indicated TCR strength, while surface CD5 was similar across naive subsets. Naive cells that were CXCR3-positive had more hydrophobic TRB CDR3s (compared with CXCR3-negative naive cells). Naive CXCR3-negative cells resembled naive CXCR3-positive cells in TRBV-TRBJ usage; memory cells differed.

TRB cDNA libraries were made by UMI-labeled 5' RACE. From its re-call of the 5' RACE reads, TCRdb lists each CDR3 protein once, without DNA. This table lists around 84,000 distinct CDR3 sequences. The naive CD8+ gate required CD45RO-CCR7+CD27+CD95- phenotype. This receptor was obtained from a human donor in good health. Some clones in this sample may be carry-over from other donors' samples. The sequenced sample was naive CXCR3+ CD8+ T cells from blood. Subset: CD45RO-CCR7+CD27+CD95- naive CD8+ T cells expressing CXCR3 (TNR3+).

The CDR3 loop reads CASSSGGWGYTF. The chain uses TRBV27 and TRBJ1-2; TCRdb indicates TRBD1, and absent DNA this call remains unverified. This CDR3 is built from 12 residues. Germline loops: CDR1 MNHEY, CDR2 SMNVEV (reference sequence).